One sample yielded the 20 T cell receptor beta chains listed below, sequenced in a study of T cells in women clearing cervical HPV infection listed by TCRdb under 2018. Receptor amplification or capture employed the immunoSEQ multiplex PCR assay. Here the immuneACCESS table is served through TCRdb, limited to in-frame sequences with V and J called. Missing clones are a known gap in these copies; in checked studies unresolved V genes cover under half, and the rest lacks a known reason. This sample's table carries over 30,000 clones. The ten most abundant clones make up less than 7.5% of the sample. The specimen sequenced was blood buffy coat. The receptor set was obtained from a woman aged 18 to 75 with a cervical HPV16 infection that either progressed to CIN3+ or cleared (not recorded which).

About this clone: The CDR3 is cut off 3 residues early in the read; its end comes from the germline J gene. This rearrangement joins TRBV7-9 to TRBJ1-2; D might be TRBD1 (5 bases). The CDR3 totals 14 residues. Germline loops: CDR1 SEHNR, CDR2 FQNEAQ (reference sequence). The CDR3 sequence is CASSPPDTNYDYTF. The sequenced CDR3 bases are TGTGCCAGCAGCCCACCGGACACGAACTACGAC.

Concerning this clone itself: The sequence runs out 3 residues before the end of the CDR3; the remainder is reconstructed from the germline J gene. The chain has TRBV19 and TRBJ2-1; D perhaps matches TRBD2 (6 bases). The CDR3 length is 17 residues. V was shortened by 5 bases and J by 2 bases, with 19 bases between the two germline ends. Per germline, CDR1 LNHDA and CDR2 SQIVND (reference sequence). The CDR3: CASSARRPSETYNEQFF. The sequenced CDR3 bases are TGTGCCAGTAGTGCCCGTCGCCCTAGCGAGACCTACAATGAG.

Remarks on this clone: The observed sequence ends 3 residues before the CDR3 terminus, with the missing tail filled in from the germline J gene. The J gene is TRBJ1-1, the V gene TRBV19; D is possibly TRBD1 (5 bases). CDR3 size: 18 residues. Germline values: CDR1 LNHDA, CDR2 SQIVND (reference sequence). V shed 8 bases and J shed 1 base, with 26 bases lying between them. This CDR3 reads CASGGVSPLLLRNTEAFF. The part of the CDR3 DNA that was read is TGTGCCAGTGGGGGGGTGTCTCCGCTCCTTCTAAGGAACACTGAA.

To note about this clone: The CDR3 end lies 3 residues beyond the end of the read and is filled in from the germline J gene. V usage is TRBV29-1 and J usage is TRBJ1-5; D perhaps matches TRBD1 (5 bases). This CDR3 region has 13 residues. V lost 6 bases to trimming and J lost 3 bases, with 12 bases between them. Germline V gene sequence: CDR1 SQVTM, CDR2 ANQGSEA. The CDR3 spells CSVGDSYNQPQHF. The sequenced part of the CDR3 DNA is TGCAGCGTGGGGGACTCCTACAATCAGCCC.

Regarding this clone: The sequence runs out 3 residues before the end of the CDR3; the remainder is reconstructed from the germline J gene. The chain joins TRBV2 to TRBJ2-2; D perhaps matches TRBD2 (5 bases). CDR3 length: 11 amino acids. Germline V gene data show CDR1 as SNHLY and CDR2 as FYNNEI. The DNA read from the CDR3 is TGTGCCAGCAGGGAGAGGGTAAAG. Translation: CASRERVK. The full CDR3 sequence reads CASRERVKLFF.

The sequenced CDR3 bases are TGTGCCAGCAGTGAAGAGGCAGGGGGAAGTCAGCCC. Translating it yields CASSEEAGGSQP. The CDR3, in full, reads CASSEEAGGSQPQHF. The chain employs TRBV2 and TRBJ1-5; TRBD1 matches at 7 bases. The read finishes 3 residues shy of the CDR3 end, and the germline J gene is used to complete it. V lost 1 base to trimming and J lost 6 bases; unmatched junction nucleotides: 6. This CDR3 spans 15 amino acids. Germline loops: CDR1 SNHLY, CDR2 FYNNEI.

With respect to this clone: The DNA ends 3 residues before the CDR3 does, and the rest of the CDR3 is filled in from the germline J gene. V is TRBV23-1 and J is TRBJ1-1; D is perhaps TRBD1 (5 bases). TRBV23-1 counts as an open reading frame of uncertain function. Trimming pared 6 bases from V and 3 bases from J, leaving 11 bases between. CDR3 length: 13 amino acids. The CDR3 loop is CASRVWGDTEAFF. The part of the CDR3 DNA that was read is TGCGCCAGCAGGGTTTGGGGGGACACTGAA.

On this clone itself: The read finishes 3 residues shy of the CDR3 end, and the germline J gene is used to complete it. The chain combines TRBV30 with TRBJ2-2, with TRBD2 identical over 8 bases. The V and J ends lost 5 bases and 7 bases, in that order; junction bases with no gene match: 6. The CDR3 spans 13 residues. Germline CDR1 is GTSNPN and CDR2 is SVGIG (reference sequence). The sequenced part of the CDR3 DNA is TGTGCCTGGGAGAGTAGCGGGAACGGGGAG. Translation gives CAWESSGNGE. The entire CDR3 reads CAWESSGNGELFF.

Worth noting for this clone: With the read ending 3 residues before the CDR3 end, the germline J gene is used to fill in that end. The chain carries TRBV10-3 and TRBJ1-1; 8 bases fit TRBD1. Unmatched junction bases numbered 11, after V lost 5 bases and J lost 6 bases. The CDR3 has 15 amino acids. Germline loops: CDR1 ENHRY, CDR2 SYGVKD. The CDR3 bases that were read are TGTGCCATCAGTATAAAAGCCACAGGGGGGGCTGAA. Translating it yields CAISIKATGGAE. The whole CDR3 reads CAISIKATGGAEAFF.

In the case of this clone: The read gets to within 3 residues of the CDR3 end, and the germline J gene fills in the rest. This chain connects TRBV7-3 to TRBJ2-1; no reliable D call. CDR1 SGHTA and CDR2 FQGTGA come from the germline V gene. Trimming shortened V by 0 bases and J by 0 bases, and 9 bases separated the two germline ends. The CDR3 has 16 residues. CDR3 bases read: TGTGCCAGCAGCTTAACGTCGCGGAGCTCCTACAATGAG. It encodes CASSLTSRSSYNE. The CDR3 in its entirety is CASSLTSRSSYNEQFF.

Worth noting for this clone: The read ends 3 residues early relative to the CDR3; the germline J gene fills the gap. Other DNA sequences in the sample encode the same CDR3. The rearrangement uses TRBV10-3 and TRBJ1-3; 7 bases are shared with TRBD1. The CDR3 loop spans 13 amino acids. Germline lookup yields CDR1 ENHRY and CDR2 SYGVKD. CDR3 loop: CAISESQRDRIYF. Incomplete CDR3 DNA: TGTGCCATCAGTGAGTCGCAAAGGGACAGA.

With respect to this clone: Read data end 3 residues before the CDR3 end; the end is taken from the germline J gene. This rearrangement joins TRBV7-2 to TRBJ1-2; the D is unclear. The CDR3 loop spans 13 amino acids. In germline, CDR1 is SGHTA, CDR2 FQGNSA. The CDR3 bases that were read are TGTGCCAGCAGCCCCTATAACTCTCCTCAC. This translates into CASSPYNSPH. The entire CDR3 is CASSPYNSPHYTF.

With regard to this clone: The sequence runs out 3 residues before the end of the CDR3; the remainder is reconstructed from the germline J gene. V usage is TRBV5-4 and J usage is TRBJ1-2; TRBD1 matches 9 bases. V gave up 3 bases and J gave up 6 bases; unmatched junction bases: 6. Per germline, CDR1 SGHNT and CDR2 YYREEE (reference sequence). The CDR3 totals 14 residues. CDR3 loop: CASSSFRDRDGYTF. Incomplete CDR3 DNA: TGTGCCAGCAGCTCATTCCGGGACAGGGATGGC.

On this clone: One end of the junction is discordant with germline, which a read error may explain. The read ends 3 residues shy of where the CDR3 ends; the end is completed using the germline J gene. J is TRBJ2-5 and V is TRBV5-1, with TRBD1 as a possible D gene (5 bases). Germline V gives CDR1 SGHRS, CDR2 YFSETQ. This CDR3 contains 14 residues. The sequenced CDR3 bases are TGCGCCAGCAACTTGGGGCCCCGTCGAGAGACC. It codes for CASNLGPRRET. In full, the CDR3 is CASNLGPRRETQYF.

On this clone itself: The CDR3 extends 3 residues past the end of the read, so its final part is completed from the germline J gene. The chain recombines TRBV5-6 with TRBJ2-1; 9 nucleotides agree with TRBD1. Per the germline V gene, CDR1 is SGHDT and CDR2 is YYEEEE. V lost 0 bases and J lost 8; bases outside the gene matches: 3. This CDR3 spans 14 amino acids. This chain's CDR3 is CASSLGQGDDEQFF. The covered CDR3 bases are TGTGCCAGCAGCTTGGGACAGGGGGACGATGAG.

Regarding this clone: The read halts 3 residues ahead of the CDR3 end, with the missing end drawn from the germline J gene. The V gene is TRBV7-9, the J gene TRBJ1-1; perhaps TRBD1 as D (6 bases). CDR1 and CDR2 (germline): SEHNR, FQNEAQ (reference sequence). Trimming took 4 bases from V and 3 from J, leaving 12 bases between them. This CDR3 has 14 amino acids. CDR3 residues: CASSYREDYTEAFF. CDR3 DNA, as far as it was read: TGTGCCAGCAGCTACAGGGAGGATTACACTGAA.

On this clone: The CDR3 is cut off 3 residues early in the read; its end comes from the germline J gene. The V and J genes are TRBV2 and TRBJ2-1; 10 bases fit TRBD2. Germline V gene sequence: CDR1 SNHLY, CDR2 FYNNEI. Trimming at V came to 4 bases and at J to 7 bases, leaving 1 base not matched to a gene. This CDR3 contains 13 residues. This chain's CDR3 is CASSGTSGNEQFF. CDR3 DNA, as far as it was read: TGTGCCAGCAGTGGGACTAGCGGAAATGAG.

Comment on this clone: The read halts 3 residues ahead of the CDR3 end, with the missing end drawn from the germline J gene. J is TRBJ2-1 and V is TRBV6-1; D is possibly TRBD2 (5 bases). Germline V gives CDR1 MNHNS, CDR2 SASEGT. This CDR3 contains 14 residues. V was cut by 3 bases and J by 6 bases, with 12 bases left in between. The DNA read from the CDR3 is TGTGCCAGCAGTGAGGTGCTAGCCAGCAATGAG. Amino acids: CASSEVLASNE. The whole CDR3 sequence is CASSEVLASNEQFF.

Notes on this clone: The read is 3 residues too short to cover the CDR3 end, so that end is filled in from the germline J gene. V gene TRBV10-1 combines with J gene TRBJ1-5, with D uncertain. Germline values: CDR1 WNHNN, CDR2 SYGVQD (reference sequence). Trimming stripped 8 bases from V and 7 bases from J, with 18 bases between. The CDR3 is 14 amino acids. This chain's CDR3 is CASRRHSDGQPQHF. The CDR3 DNA, read in part, is TGCGCCAGCCGACGACACTCCGACGGCCAGCCC.

As to this clone: The read halts 3 residues ahead of the CDR3 end, with the missing end drawn from the germline J gene. This chain connects TRBV19 to TRBJ2-3, with D perhaps TRBD2 (5 bases). V lost 5 bases to trimming and J lost 2 bases, with 14 bases between them. CDR1 and CDR2 (germline): LNHDA, SQIVND (reference sequence). The CDR3 covers 15 residues. The part of the CDR3 DNA that was read is TGTGCCAGTAGTTTTCGGGGTGAAAACACAGATACG. Protein sequence: CASSFRGENTDT. In full, the CDR3 is CASSFRGENTDTQYF.